This T cell receptor beta chain was obtained from a study of brain T cells in children with intractable seizures. The study's findings and limits: Pre-surgery blood may have been undersampled, hiding some clones. Only CDR3 sequence similarity suggested viral specificity, without known HCMV serostatus.

Trimming took 3 bases from V and 6 from J; bases not matched to a gene: 4. Germline CDR1 reads MDHEN; CDR2 reads SYDVKM. The CDR3 is made up of 15 amino acids. Sample time point: blood from clinic visit 5 months post-surgery; TSC patient then seizure free. Pre-surgery treatment included at least one anti-epileptic drug. A note on this clone: What it binds is not known.

Some clones are missing from TCRdb's copy, which holds only in-frame ones; the method was immunoSEQ multiplex PCR. The table has about 350,000 clones, roughly 92% seen once. Sequencing was performed on peripheral blood, taken less than 6 months after surgery. This rearrangement joins TRBV28 to TRBJ2-1; 11 nucleotides match TRBD1. This clonotype was sampled from a boy less than two years old with tuberous sclerosis and intractable seizures. CDR3 in DNA: TGTGCCAGCAGTTTCTGGACAGGGGGCCGCAATGAGCAGTTCTTC. Translated, it gives CASSFWTGGRNEQFF.